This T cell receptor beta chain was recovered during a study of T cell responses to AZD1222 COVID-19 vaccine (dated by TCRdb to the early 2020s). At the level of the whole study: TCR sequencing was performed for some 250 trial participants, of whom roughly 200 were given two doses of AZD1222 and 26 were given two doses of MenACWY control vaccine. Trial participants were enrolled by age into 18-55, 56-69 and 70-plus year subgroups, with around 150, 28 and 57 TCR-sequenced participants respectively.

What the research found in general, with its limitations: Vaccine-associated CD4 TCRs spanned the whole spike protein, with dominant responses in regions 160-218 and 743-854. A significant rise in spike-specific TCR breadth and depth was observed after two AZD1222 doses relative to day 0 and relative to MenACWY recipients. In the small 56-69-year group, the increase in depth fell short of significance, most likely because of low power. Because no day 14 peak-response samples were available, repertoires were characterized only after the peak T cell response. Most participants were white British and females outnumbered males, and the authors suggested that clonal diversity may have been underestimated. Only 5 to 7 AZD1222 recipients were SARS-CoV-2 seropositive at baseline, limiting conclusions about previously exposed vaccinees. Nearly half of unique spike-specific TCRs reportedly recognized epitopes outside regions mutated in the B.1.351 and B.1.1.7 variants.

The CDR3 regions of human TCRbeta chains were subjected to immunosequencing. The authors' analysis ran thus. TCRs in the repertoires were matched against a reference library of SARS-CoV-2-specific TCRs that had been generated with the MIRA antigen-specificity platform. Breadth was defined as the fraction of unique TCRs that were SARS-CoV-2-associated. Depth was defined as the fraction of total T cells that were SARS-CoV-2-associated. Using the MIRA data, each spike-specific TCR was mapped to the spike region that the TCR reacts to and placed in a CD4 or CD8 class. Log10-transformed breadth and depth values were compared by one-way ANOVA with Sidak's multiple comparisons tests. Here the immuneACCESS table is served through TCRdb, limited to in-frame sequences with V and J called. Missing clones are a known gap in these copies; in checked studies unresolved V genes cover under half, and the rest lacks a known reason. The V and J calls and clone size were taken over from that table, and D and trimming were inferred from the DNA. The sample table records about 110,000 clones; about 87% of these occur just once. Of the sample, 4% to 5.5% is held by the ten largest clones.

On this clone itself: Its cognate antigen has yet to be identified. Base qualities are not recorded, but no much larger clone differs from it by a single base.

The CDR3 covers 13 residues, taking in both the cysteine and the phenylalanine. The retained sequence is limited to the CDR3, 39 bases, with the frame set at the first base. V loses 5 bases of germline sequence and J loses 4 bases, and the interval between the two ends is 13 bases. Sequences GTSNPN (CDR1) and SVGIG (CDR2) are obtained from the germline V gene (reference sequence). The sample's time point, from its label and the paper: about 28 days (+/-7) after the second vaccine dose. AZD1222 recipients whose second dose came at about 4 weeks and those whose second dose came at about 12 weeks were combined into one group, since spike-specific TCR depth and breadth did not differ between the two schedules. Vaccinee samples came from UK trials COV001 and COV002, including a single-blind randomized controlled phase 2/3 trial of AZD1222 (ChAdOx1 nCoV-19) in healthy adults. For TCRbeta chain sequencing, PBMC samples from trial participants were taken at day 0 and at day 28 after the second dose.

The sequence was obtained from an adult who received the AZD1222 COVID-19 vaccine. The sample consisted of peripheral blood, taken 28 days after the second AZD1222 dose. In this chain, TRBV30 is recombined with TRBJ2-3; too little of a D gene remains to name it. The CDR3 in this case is CAWARRRADTQYF. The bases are TGTGCCTGGGCCCGTCGTAGGGCAGATACGCAGTATTTT.